Presented here are 20 T cell receptor beta chains from one specimen sequenced in a study of graft-versus-host responses after intestinal transplantation (dated by TCRdb to the early 2020s). Library creation used the immunoSEQ multiplex PCR assay. In TCRdb, the immuneACCESS table is reduced to in-frame sequences with V and J assigned. These tables do not hold every clone; where another copy was compared, an unresolved V gene accounts for under half, and the others remain unexplained. Across this sample there are 7,000 to 9,500 clones, with about a quarter seen only once. The top ten hold less than 5.5% of the sample. What this sample's time point label stands for: cells obtained before transplantation from donor or recipient. In mixed lymphocyte reactions, approximately 200,000 CFSE-labeled pre-transplant responders were plated with approximately 200,000 irradiated violet-dye-labeled stimulators and cultured for 6 days.

The material sequenced was alloreactive CD8+ T cells from a mixed lymphocyte reaction culture, taken before transplantation. The cell subset or site label, as the study defines it: CFSE-low proliferating T cells sorted from roughly 6-day pre-transplant mixed lymphocyte reaction (GvH or HvG direction). The receptors were sampled from a human patient who was an organ donor for intestinal transplantation.

V and J are TRBV6-5 and TRBJ2-7; D gene ambiguous. Germline CDR1 reads MNHEY; CDR2 reads SVGAGI. Trimming removed 5 bases at V and 3 bases at J, with 14 bases between. The CDR3 has 14 amino acids. CDR3 sequence: CASSDGSGIYEQYF. Written as DNA, the CDR3 is TGTGCCAGCAGTGATGGATCAGGTATCTACGAGCAGTACTTC.

This clone appeared a few times. Other DNA sequences in this specimen translate into the identical CDR3. The chain carries TRBV5-1 and TRBJ2-3; TRBD2 might be the D (6 bases). V dropped 3 bases and J dropped 8 bases, with 22 bases sitting between them. Germline V CDR1 and CDR2: SGHRS, YFSETQ. CDR3 length equals 16 residues. The chain's CDR3 is CASSSTGRFGGATQYF. The CDR3 bases are TGCGCCAGCAGCTCGACGGGTCGGTTCGGGGGTGCTACGCAGTATTTT.

The CDR3 sequence is CASSPGPFYSTDTQYF. DNA of the CDR3: TGTGCCAGCTCACCGGGACCATTCTATAGCACAGATACGCAGTATTTT. The chain recombines TRBV18 with TRBJ2-3; D may be TRBD1 or TRBD2 (5 bases each). V lost 3 bases and J lost 0, with 13 bases in between. The germline gives CDR1 KGHSH, CDR2 LQKENI. The CDR3 contains 16 residues.

This clone was seen only a few times. The rearrangement uses TRBV7-2 and TRBJ2-7, with D perhaps matching TRBD2 (6 bases). Germline CDR1 is SGHTA and CDR2 is FQGNSA. The CDR3 covers 14 residues. Trimming left V 7 bases short and J 0 bases short, with 13 bases between. DNA for the CDR3: TGTGCCAGCACCGACAACGGGGGCTCCTACGAGCAGTACTTC. Translated, it gives CASTDNGGSYEQYF.

This clone was observed a few times. CDR3 nucleotide sequence: TGCGCCAGCAGCCAAGAGGTGGCCGGGGAGCTGTTTTTT. Amino acid sequence: CASSQEVAGELFF. The chain recombines TRBV4-1 with TRBJ2-2; D gene uncertain. CDR3 size: 13 residues. Trimming stripped 0 bases from V and 6 bases from J, with 5 bases between. The germline V gene has CDR1 MGHRA and CDR2 YSYEKL.

This clone was observed a handful of times. It may be a read error: a sequence one base away is much more abundant. In the same sample, other DNA sequences code for this CDR3. The CDR3 coding sequence is TGTGCCTGGTGTGTCGGGGGGGCGCGGGGCTACACCTTC. Translating gives CAWCVGGARGYTF. This chain joins TRBV30 and TRBJ1-2, with a tentative D call TRBD1 (6 bases). CDR3 length: 13 residues. Per germline, CDR1 GTSNPN and CDR2 SVGIG (reference sequence).

The count of this clone is one. This chain joins TRBV21-1 and TRBJ2-4; the table's D call of TRBD2 was not tested on the DNA. TRBV21-1 is marked as a pseudogene. This CDR3 region has 17 residues. The CDR3 is CASRSKIATQRKNIQYF. As DNA, the CDR3 is TGTGCCAGCAGGTCAAAAATAGCTACGCAAAGAAAAAACATTCAGTACTTC.

The CDR3 region is CASSLAQRPEAFF. DNA of the CDR3: TGTGCCAGCAGCTTAGCGCAGAGGCCAGAAGCTTTCTTT. This rearrangement joins TRBV11-2 to TRBJ1-1; D gene ambiguous. Germline assignment: CDR1 SGHAT and CDR2 FQNNGV. The CDR3 totals 13 residues. Trimming removed 1 base at V and 8 bases at J, with 11 bases between. Combining the CDR3 with reference TRBV11-2 and TRBJ1-1 gives the whole variable domain EAGVAQSPRYKIIEKRQSVAFWCNPISGHATLYWYQQILGQGPKLLIQFQNNGVVDDSQLPKDRFSAERLKGVDSTLKIQPAKLEDSAVYLCASSLAQRPEAFFGQGTRLTVV.

As concerns this clone: A much larger clone differs by one base, so this may be a read error. This rearrangement joins TRBV4-3 to TRBJ1-2; 7 nucleotides agree with TRBD1. Germline-derived CDR1 and CDR2 are LGHNA and YSLEER. V lost 0 bases to trimming and J lost 4 bases; unmatched junction nucleotides: 8. The CDR3 is 16 residues long. The chain's CDR3 is CASSQEVRGKSYGYTF. As DNA, the CDR3 is TGCGCCAGCAGCCAAGAAGTCAGGGGGAAGAGCTATGGCTACACCTTC.

This clone has only a few counts. V is TRBV5-6 and J is TRBJ2-7; D is undetermined. This CDR3 spans 13 amino acids. From germline, CDR1 is SGHDT and CDR2 YYEEEE. The V end was cut by 0 bases, the J end by 5 bases, with 9 bases between. Here the CDR3 reads CASSLALAHEQYF. DNA for the CDR3: TGTGCCAGCAGCTTGGCCCTCGCCCACGAGCAGTACTTC.

The chain links TRBV7-9 to TRBJ2-7; a possible D gene is TRBD1 (5 bases). The CDR3 contains 15 residues. Germline lookup yields CDR1 SEHNR and CDR2 FQNEAQ (reference sequence). V was trimmed by 2 bases and J by 0 bases, leaving 11 bases between them. Here the CDR3 DNA reads TGTGCCAGCAGCTTATTTAGAACAGGCTCCTACGAGCAGTACTTC. Its protein product is CASSLFRTGSYEQYF.

Comments on this clone: This clone may be a read error of a much larger clone one base away. V usage is TRBV29-1 and J usage is TRBJ2-7; a weak D match, TRBD1 (8 bases). The CDR3 is made up of 15 amino acids. Trimming left V 2 bases short and J 7 bases short, with 21 bases between. Germline V CDR1 and CDR2: SQVTM, ANQGSEA. CDR3 DNA: TGCAGCGTTGAACCCCCGACAGGGGAGGGCCTAGAGCAGTACTTC. Translation: CSVEPPTGEGLEQYF.

Only a few counts were recorded for this clone. The rearrangement uses TRBV7-2 and TRBJ1-2; D is uncertain. Germline lookup yields CDR1 SGHTA and CDR2 FQGNSA. CDR3 length: 13 amino acids. V dropped 0 bases and J dropped 3 bases, with 5 bases sitting between them. The CDR3 protein is CASSLAHHYGYTF. CDR3 nucleotides: TGTGCCAGCAGCTTAGCACACCACTATGGCTACACCTTC. Complete variable domain (other parts from reference TRBV7-2 and TRBJ1-2): GAGVSQSPSNKVTEKGKDVELRCDPISGHTALYWYRQSLGQGLEFLIYFQGNSAPDKSGLPSDRFSAERTGGSVSTLTIQRTQQEDSAVYLCASSLAHHYGYTFGSGTRLTVV.

A few counts support this clone. The rearrangement uses TRBV6-5 and TRBJ2-7; D may be TRBD1 (5 bases). This CDR3 is 13 amino acids long. Germline assignment: CDR1 MNHEY and CDR2 SVGAGI. Trimming cost V 2 bases and J 0 bases, with 5 bases left between them. The chain's CDR3 is CASSYGHSYEQYF. CDR3 coding DNA: TGTGCCAGCAGTTACGGACACTCCTACGAGCAGTACTTC.

The gene calls are TRBV7-9 and TRBJ2-1; 8 positions agree with TRBD1. The CDR3 is 15 residues long. Germline V gene lookup returns CDR1 SEHNR and CDR2 FQNEAQ (reference sequence). V was clipped by 3 bases and J by 4 bases; unmatched bases: 5. The CDR3 here is CASSFSGGDYNEQFF. As DNA, the CDR3 is TGTGCCAGCAGCTTTTCAGGGGGCGATTACAATGAGCAGTTCTTC.

Comment on this clone: Relative to the germline gene, one junction end is altered; a read error may explain this. The gene calls are TRBV5-1 and TRBJ2-7, with D tentatively TRBD1 (5 bases). This CDR3 region has 12 residues. Per germline, CDR1 SGHRS and CDR2 YFSETQ. The CDR3 DNA sequence: TGTGCCAGCAGCCCCCAGGGTTACGAGCAGTACTTC. It specifies CASSPQGYEQYF.

This clone has only a few counts. The gene calls are TRBV30 and TRBJ1-1, with D hard to call. The CDR3 spans 13 residues. Between the trimmed V and J ends, which lost 1 base and 4 bases, there was a span of 10 bases. CDR1 and CDR2 from the germline V gene are GTSNPN and SVGIG (reference sequence). In DNA, the CDR3 is TGTGCCTGGAGTGCGGGCTCGGGCACTGAAGCTTTCTTT. Amino acids: CAWSAGSGTEAFF.

This chain links TRBV5-4 with TRBJ1-1; D is ambiguous. Trimming took 2 bases from V and 7 from J, leaving 15 bases between them. This CDR3 is built from 14 residues. Germline CDR1 is SGHNT and CDR2 is YYREEE (reference sequence). CDR3 protein: CASSFLSESGEAFF. DNA for the CDR3: TGTGCCAGCAGCTTCCTCTCCGAAAGTGGTGAAGCTTTCTTT.

The chain uses TRBV30 and TRBJ2-7, with D unresolved. Per the germline V gene, CDR1 is GTSNPN and CDR2 is SVGIG (reference sequence). This CDR3 is built from 12 residues. Between the trimmed V and J ends, which lost 1 base and 0 bases, there was a span of 4 bases. This chain's CDR3 is CAWSDNSYEQYF. The CDR3 region has the DNA TGTGCCTGGAGTGACAACTCCTACGAGCAGTACTTC.

The chain recombines TRBV29-1 with TRBJ2-7; D not certain. The CDR3 covers 13 residues. Trimming took off 7 bases at V and 0 bases at J, with 13 bases between the two ends. Germline V gives CDR1 SQVTM, CDR2 ANQGSEA. CDR3 DNA: TGCAGCGGTGTGGGTGGTGACTCCTACGAGCAGTACTTC. It encodes CSGVGGDSYEQYF.